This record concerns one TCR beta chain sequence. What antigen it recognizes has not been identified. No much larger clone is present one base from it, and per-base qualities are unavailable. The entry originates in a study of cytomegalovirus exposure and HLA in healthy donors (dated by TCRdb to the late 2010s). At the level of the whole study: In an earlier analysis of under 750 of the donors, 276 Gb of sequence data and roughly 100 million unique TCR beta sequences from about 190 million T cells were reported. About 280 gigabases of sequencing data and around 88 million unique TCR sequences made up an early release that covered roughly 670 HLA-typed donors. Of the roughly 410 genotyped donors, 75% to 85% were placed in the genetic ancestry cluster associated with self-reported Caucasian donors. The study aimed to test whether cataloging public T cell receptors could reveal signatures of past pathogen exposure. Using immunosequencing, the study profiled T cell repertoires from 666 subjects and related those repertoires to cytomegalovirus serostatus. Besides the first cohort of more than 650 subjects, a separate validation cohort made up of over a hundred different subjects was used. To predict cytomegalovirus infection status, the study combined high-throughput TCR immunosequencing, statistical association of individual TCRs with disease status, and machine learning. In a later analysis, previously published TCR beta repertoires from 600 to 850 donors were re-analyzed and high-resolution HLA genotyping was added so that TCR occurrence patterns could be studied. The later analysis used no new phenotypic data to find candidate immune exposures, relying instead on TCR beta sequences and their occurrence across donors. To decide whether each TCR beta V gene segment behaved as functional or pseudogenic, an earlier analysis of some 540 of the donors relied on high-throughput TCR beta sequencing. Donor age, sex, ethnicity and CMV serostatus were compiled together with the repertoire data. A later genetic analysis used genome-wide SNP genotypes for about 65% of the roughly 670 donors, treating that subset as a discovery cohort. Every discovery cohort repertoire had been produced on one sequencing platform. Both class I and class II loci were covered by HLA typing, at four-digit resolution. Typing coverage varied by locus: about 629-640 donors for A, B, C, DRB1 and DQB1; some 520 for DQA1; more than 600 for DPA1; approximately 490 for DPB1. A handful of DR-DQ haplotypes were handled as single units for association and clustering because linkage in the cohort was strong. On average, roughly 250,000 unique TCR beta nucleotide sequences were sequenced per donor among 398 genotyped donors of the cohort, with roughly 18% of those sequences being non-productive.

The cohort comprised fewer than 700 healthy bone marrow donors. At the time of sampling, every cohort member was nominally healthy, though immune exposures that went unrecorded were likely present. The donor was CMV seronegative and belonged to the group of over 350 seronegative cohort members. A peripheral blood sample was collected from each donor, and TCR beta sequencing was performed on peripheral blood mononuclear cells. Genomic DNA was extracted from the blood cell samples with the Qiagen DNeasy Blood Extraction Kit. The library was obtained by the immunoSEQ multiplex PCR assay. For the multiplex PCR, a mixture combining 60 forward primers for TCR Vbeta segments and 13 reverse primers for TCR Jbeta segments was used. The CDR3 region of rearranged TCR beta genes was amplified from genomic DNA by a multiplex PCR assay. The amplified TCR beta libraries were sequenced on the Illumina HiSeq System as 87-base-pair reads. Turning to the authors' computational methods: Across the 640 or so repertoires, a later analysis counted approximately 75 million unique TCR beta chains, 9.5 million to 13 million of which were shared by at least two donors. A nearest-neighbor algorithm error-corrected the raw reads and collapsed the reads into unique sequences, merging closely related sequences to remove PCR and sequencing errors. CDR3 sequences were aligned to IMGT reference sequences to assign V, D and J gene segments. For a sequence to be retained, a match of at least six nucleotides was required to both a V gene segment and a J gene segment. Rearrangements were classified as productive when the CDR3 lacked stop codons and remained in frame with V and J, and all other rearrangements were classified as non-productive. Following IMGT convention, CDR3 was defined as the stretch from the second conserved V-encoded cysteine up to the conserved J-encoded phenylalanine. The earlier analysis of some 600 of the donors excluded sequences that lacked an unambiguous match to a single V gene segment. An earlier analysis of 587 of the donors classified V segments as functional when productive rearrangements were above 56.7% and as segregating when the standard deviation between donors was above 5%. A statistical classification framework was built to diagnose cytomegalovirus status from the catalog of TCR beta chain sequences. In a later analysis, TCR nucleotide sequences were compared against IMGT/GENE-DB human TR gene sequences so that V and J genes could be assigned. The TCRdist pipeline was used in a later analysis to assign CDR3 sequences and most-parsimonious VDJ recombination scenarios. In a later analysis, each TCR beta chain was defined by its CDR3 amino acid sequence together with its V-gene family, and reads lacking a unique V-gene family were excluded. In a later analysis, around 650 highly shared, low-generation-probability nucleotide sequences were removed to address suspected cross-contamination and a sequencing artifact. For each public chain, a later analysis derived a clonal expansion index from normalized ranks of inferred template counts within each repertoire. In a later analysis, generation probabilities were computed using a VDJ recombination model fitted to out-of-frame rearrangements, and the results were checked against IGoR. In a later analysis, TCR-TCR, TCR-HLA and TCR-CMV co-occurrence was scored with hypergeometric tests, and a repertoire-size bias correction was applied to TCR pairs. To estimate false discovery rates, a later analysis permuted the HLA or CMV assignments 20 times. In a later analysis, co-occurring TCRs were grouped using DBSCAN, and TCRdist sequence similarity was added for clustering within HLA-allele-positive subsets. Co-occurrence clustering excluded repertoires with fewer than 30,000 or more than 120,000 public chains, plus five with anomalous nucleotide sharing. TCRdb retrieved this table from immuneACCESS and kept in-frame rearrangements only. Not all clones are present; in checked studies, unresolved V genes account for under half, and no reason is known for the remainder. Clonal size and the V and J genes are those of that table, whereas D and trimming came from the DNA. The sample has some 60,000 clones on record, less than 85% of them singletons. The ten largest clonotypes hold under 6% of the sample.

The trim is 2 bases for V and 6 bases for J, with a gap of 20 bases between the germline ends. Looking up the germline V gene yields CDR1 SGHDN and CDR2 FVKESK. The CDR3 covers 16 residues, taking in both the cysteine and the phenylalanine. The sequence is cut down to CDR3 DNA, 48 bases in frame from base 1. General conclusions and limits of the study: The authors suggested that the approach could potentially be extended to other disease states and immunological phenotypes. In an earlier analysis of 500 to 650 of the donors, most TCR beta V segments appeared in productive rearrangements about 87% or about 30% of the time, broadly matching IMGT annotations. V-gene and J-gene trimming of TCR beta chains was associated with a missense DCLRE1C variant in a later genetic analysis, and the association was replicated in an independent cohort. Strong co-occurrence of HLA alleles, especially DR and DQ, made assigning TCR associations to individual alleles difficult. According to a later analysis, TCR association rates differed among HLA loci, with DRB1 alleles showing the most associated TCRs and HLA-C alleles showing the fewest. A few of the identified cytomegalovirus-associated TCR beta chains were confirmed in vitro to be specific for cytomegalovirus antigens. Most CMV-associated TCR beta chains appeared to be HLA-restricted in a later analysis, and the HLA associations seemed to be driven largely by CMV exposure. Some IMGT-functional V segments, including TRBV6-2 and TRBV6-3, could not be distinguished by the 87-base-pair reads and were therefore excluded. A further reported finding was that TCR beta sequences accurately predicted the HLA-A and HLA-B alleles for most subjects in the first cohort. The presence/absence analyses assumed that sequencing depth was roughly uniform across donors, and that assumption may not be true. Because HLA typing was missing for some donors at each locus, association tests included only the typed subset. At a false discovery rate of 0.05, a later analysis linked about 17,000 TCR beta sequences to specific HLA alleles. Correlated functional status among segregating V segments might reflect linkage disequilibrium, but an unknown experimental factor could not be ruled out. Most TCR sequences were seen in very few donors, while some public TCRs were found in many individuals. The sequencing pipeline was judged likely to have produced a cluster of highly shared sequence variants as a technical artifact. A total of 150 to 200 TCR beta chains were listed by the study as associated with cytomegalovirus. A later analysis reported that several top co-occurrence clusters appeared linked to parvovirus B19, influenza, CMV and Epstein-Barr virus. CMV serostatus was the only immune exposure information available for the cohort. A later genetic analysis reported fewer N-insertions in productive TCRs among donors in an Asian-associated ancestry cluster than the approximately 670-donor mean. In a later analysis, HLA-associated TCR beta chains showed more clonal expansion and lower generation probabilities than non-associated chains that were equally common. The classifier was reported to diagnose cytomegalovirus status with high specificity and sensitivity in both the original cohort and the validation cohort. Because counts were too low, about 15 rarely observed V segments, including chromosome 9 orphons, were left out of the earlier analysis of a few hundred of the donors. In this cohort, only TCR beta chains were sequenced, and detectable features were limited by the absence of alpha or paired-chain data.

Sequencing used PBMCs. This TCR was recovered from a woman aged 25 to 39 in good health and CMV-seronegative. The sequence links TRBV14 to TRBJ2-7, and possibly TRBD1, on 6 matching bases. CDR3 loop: CASSQHAGVVSGEQYF. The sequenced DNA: TGTGCCAGCAGCCAACACGCAGGGGTCGTAAGTGGCGAGCAGTACTTC.